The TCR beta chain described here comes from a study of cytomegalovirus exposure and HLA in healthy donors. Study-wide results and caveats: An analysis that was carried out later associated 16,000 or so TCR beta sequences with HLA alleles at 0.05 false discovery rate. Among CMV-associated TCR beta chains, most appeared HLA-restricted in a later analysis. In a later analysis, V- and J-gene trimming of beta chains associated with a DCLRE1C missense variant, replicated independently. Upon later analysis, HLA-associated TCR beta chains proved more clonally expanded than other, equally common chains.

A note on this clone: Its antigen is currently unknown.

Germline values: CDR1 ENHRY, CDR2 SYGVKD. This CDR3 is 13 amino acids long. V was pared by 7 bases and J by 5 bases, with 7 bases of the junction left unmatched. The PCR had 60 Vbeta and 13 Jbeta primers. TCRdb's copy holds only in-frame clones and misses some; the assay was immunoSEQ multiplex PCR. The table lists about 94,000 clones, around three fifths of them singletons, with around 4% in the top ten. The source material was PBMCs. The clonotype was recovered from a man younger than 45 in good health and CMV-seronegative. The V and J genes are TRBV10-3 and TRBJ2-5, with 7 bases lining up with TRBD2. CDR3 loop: CAITAGFMETQYF. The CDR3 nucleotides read TGTGCCATCACAGCGGGATTTATGGAGACCCAGTACTTC.